A selection of T cell receptor beta chains follows, all from one sample in a study of response to subunit inactivated influenza vaccine. Via MiXCR, TCRdb re-called the RT-PCR reads, giving one row per CDR3 protein. Of about 500,000 distinct CDR3 sequences in the sample, more than 15% were seen once. This material consisted of CD4+ T cells sorted from PBMCs, taken roughly 24 months after vaccination. The origin of the receptors is a man aged 45-69 years who received an inactivated influenza vaccine. Both conserved end residues are trimmed from each CDR3.

>TRBJ2-1|TRBV28
ASRGNRAGEQF
>TRBJ1-1|TRBV7-9
ASSLKSSTEAF
>TRBJ1-6|TRBV25-1
ASKVLDNSPLH
>TRBJ2-7|TRBV6-1
ASSEAIGDSYEQY
>TRBJ2-5|TRBV18
ASHQKIEETQY
>TRBJ2-2|TRBV7-2
ASSSLAGGSGELF
>TRBJ1-4|TRBV5-5
ASSPLGGRTNEKLF
>TRBJ1-6|TRBV7-9
ASSFEGSGSPLH
>TRBJ1-1|TRBV6-2/TRBV6-3
ASSYSGRGVRDTEAF
>TRBJ2-7|TRBV29-1
SAGTGGLGVQY
>TRBJ2-3|TRBV6-1
ASCSGGAEINTQY
>TRBJ1-5|TRBV6-5
ASSYWTGQAFGNQPQH
>TRBJ2-2|TRBV10-3
ATRRSGESGELF
>TRBJ2-3|TRBV6-1
ASRTNRLAGGKTDTQY
>TRBJ1-6|TRBV4-1
ASSPRSGDNSPLH
>TRBJ2-1|TRBV4-2
ASSQDLTSGRYNEQF
>TRBJ2-2|TRBV7-3
ASTMLGANTGELF
>TRBJ2-4|TRBV10-3
AISGGGNIQY
>TRBJ2-3|TRBV6-2/TRBV6-3
ASSYLPLLAGVDTQY
>TRBJ2-7|TRBV20-1
SVRAPLREIYEQY
>TRBJ1-1|TRBV15
ATSRAGRRNTEAF
>TRBJ2-7|TRBV7-2
ASSQRQGIYEQY
>TRBJ2-1|TRBV21-1
ASSKAPGLAHEWVQNEQF
>TRBJ2-1|TRBV20-1
SARDQGLHLYNEQF
>TRBJ2-5|TRBV20-1
SASFREEVTQY
>TRBJ2-1|TRBV11-2
ASSYAGGAYNEQF
>TRBJ2-3|TRBV20-1
SAHDSSTDTQY
>TRBJ2-7|TRBV7-9
ASSPRTGYYEQY
>TRBJ2-1|TRBV20-1
SARVGTSIYNEQF
>TRBJ1-2|TRBV10-3
AISEGRDSNYGYT
>TRBJ1-3|TRBV12-3/TRBV12-4
ASSWTGGRRMAGNTIY
>TRBJ2-1|TRBV7-2
ASSLAVVYEQF
>TRBJ2-1|TRBV14
ASSHLRALSEQF
>TRBJ2-7|TRBV20-1
SARYRATYEQY
>TRBJ1-5|TRBV20-1
SASRGSNSNQPQH
>TRBJ1-5|TRBV4-3
ASSQDPAYGQPQH
>TRBJ2-7|TRBV11-3
ASSLGPQSEQY
>TRBJ1-1|TRBV6-1
ASSRGGAETEAF
>TRBJ1-3|TRBV15
ATSRDFLGGNTIY
>TRBJ2-5|TRBV5-1
ASSPDRLEETQY
>TRBJ2-7|TRBV6-5
ASSYLRQGYEQY
>TRBJ2-3|TRBV5-5
ASSLSFSSTDTQY
>TRBJ2-2|TRBV7-3
ASSSTNTGELF
>TRBJ2-3|TRBV7-2
ASSRLAGYTDTQY
>TRBJ2-7|TRBV7-2
ASSADRGRIYEQY
>TRBJ2-7|TRBV20-1
SARASGVHEQY
>TRBJ2-2|TRBV12-3/TRBV12-4
ASYQKFGELF
>TRBJ1-6|TRBV4-3
ASSVSSYNSPLH
>TRBJ1-2|TRBV27
ASSFAANYGYT